The 7 T cell receptor beta chains listed next were all sequenced from one sample in a study of shared clonotypes between healthy human individuals. Clones were read by immunoSEQ multiplex PCR, and TCRdb kept only the in-frame ones, dropping some. The sample shows around 2.1 million clones, about 93% of them seen only once. Cells designated naive CD8 were CD45RO-negative and were positively selected for CCR7, with terminally differentiated effector memory CD45RA+ cells excluded. Sequenced material: naive CD8+ T cells from PBMCs. The receptors here all came from a man aged 18 to 35 in good health. Some clones in this sample may be carry-over from other donors' samples.

This chain links TRBV4-1 with TRBJ1-6; TRBD1 is a possible D gene (5 bases). Germline V gene data show CDR1 as MGHRA and CDR2 as YSYEKL. This CDR3 has 15 amino acids. V was clipped by 3 bases and J by 10 bases, with 16 bases between them. In DNA, the CDR3 is TGCGCCAGCAGCCAGCTTAAAGACAGTAGGTCACCCCTCCACTTT. This sequence encodes CASSQLKDSRSPLHF.

The chain combines TRBV28 with TRBJ2-6; D unresolved. Germline V gene lookup returns CDR1 MDHEN and CDR2 SYDVKM. CDR3 size: 15 residues. The V and J ends lost 4 bases and 2 bases respectively, with 9 bases between them. The CDR3 DNA reads TGTGCCAGCAGTTCTCCGTGGGCTGGGGCCAACGTCCTGACTTTC. The encoded protein is CASSSPWAGANVLTF.

The chain combines TRBV11-2 with TRBJ1-5, with a weak D call TRBD1 (5 bases). Germline loops: CDR1 SGHAT, CDR2 FQNNGV. The V gene lost 2 bases and the J gene lost 7 bases, with 15 bases spanning the gap. The CDR3 totals 15 residues. The CDR3 loop reads CASSLHGGGEQPQHF. The CDR3 DNA is TGTGCCAGCAGCTTACACGGGGGAGGGGAGCAGCCCCAGCATTTT.

This chain links TRBV28 with TRBJ2-5; no clear D gene. The ends were cut back, 3 bases at V and 0 bases at J, with 14 bases in the middle. The CDR3 sequence is 16 residues long. Germline CDR1 and CDR2: MDHEN and SYDVKM. The CDR3 DNA reads TGTGCCAGCAGTTTTAAAACTACAGCGTACCAAGAGACCCAGTACTTC. Its translation is CASSFKTTAYQETQYF.

The chain combines TRBV15 with TRBJ1-4; 10 positions agree with TRBD1. Trimming removed 1 base from V and 6 bases from J; junction bases left unmatched: 2. The CDR3 has 15 amino acids. Germline V gene sequence: CDR1 LNHNV, CDR2 YYDKDF (reference sequence). CDR3 DNA sequence: TGTGCCACCAGCAGAGTTGGACAGGGGGATGAAAAACTGTTTTTT. It specifies CATSRVGQGDEKLFF.

This clone was seen a single time. This chain connects TRBV4-1 to TRBJ2-2; a possible D gene is TRBD1 (6 bases). Trimming took 4 bases from V and 3 from J, leaving 18 bases between them. From germline, CDR1 is MGHRA and CDR2 YSYEKL. This CDR3 has 17 amino acids. The DNA for the CDR3 is TGCGCCAGCAGCCCCTACGCCTCCACAGGGTACACCGGGGAGCTGTTTTTT. This encodes CASSPYASTGYTGELFF.

The J gene is TRBJ2-1, the V gene TRBV5-1; no firm D call. V was shortened by 4 bases and J by 1 base, with 15 bases between the two germline ends. This CDR3 has 16 residues. Germline values: CDR1 SGHRS, CDR2 YFSETQ. CDR3 sequence: CASSPLSGRSYNEQFF. The CDR3 DNA sequence: TGCGCCAGCAGCCCTCTGTCAGGCCGTTCCTACAATGAGCAGTTCTTC.